This TCR beta chain was documented in a study of T cell responses to AZD1222 COVID-19 vaccine. General study points: Two AZD1222 administrations were followed by greater Spike-specific TCR breadth and depth. Possibly, clonal diversity was underestimated; donors were largely white British and included more females. Regions 160-218 and 743-854 held dominance among vaccine-associated CD4 TCRs, which spanned spike.

As to this clone: What it recognizes is unknown. Relative to the germline gene, one junction end is altered; a read error may explain this.

Germline CDR1 is MNHEY and CDR2 is SMNVEV (reference sequence). The CDR3 length is 14 residues. Sequenced by immunoSEQ multiplex PCR; TCRdb stores in-frame clones only, minus some. The data show around 120,000 clones, 85% to 90% seen once. This receptor was identified in an adult in good health. The chain joins TRBV27 to TRBJ2-7; no definite D call. The material sequenced was peripheral blood, taken on day 0 of AZD1222 vaccination. For the CDR3, the DNA is TGTGCCAGCAGTCTATCCCCTGGCTCCTACGAGCAGTACTTC. It is translated as CASSLSPGSYEQYF.